The 26 T cell receptor beta chains listed next were all sequenced from one sample in a study of blood T cell repertoires in COVID-19. Generated by immunoSEQ multiplex PCR, the TCRdb table keeps only in-frame clones and is missing some. The sample has about 97,000 clones; around 80% are singletons. The material sequenced was peripheral blood. Receptor source: a man in his sixties with active or convalescent COVID-19.

The CDR3 protein is CASSQGAGRTDTQYF. CDR3 coding DNA: TGTGCCAGCAGCCAAGGGGCGGGACGCACAGATACGCAGTATTTT. The chain carries TRBV3-1 (or the pseudogene TRBV3-2) and TRBJ2-3, with D possibly being TRBD2 (6 bases). Germline V CDR1 and CDR2: LGHDT, YNNKEL (reference sequence). Trimming removed 1 base from V and 1 base from J, with 9 bases in between. This CDR3 region has 15 residues.

In this sample, this clone turned up once. The V gene is TRBV7-2, the J gene TRBJ1-2; 8 bases match TRBD1. The CDR3 sequence is 15 residues long. The J segment lost 2 bases and the V segment lost 7 bases, leaving 9 bases of the junction unmatched. Germline V gene sequence: CDR1 SGHTA, CDR2 FQGNSA. CDR3 sequence (DNA): TGTGCCAGCACCCCGCCGGACAGGGCGAACTATGGCTACACCTTC. Translation gives CASTPPDRANYGYTF.

The rearrangement joins TRBV7-9 to TRBJ1-6, with 10 bases lining up with TRBD1. The V and J ends lost 5 bases and 8 bases, in that order; junction bases with no gene match: 9. The CDR3 is 16 residues long. Germline V gene sequence: CDR1 SEHNR, CDR2 FQNEAQ (reference sequence). The CDR3 sequence is CASSRGTGTGDSPLHF. The DNA of the CDR3 is TGTGCCAGCAGCCGCGGGACAGGGACAGGGGATTCACCCCTCCACTTT.

This clone turned up a few times. The rearrangement joins TRBV5-4 to TRBJ2-7; 13 nucleotides line up with TRBD2. The CDR3 length is 16 residues. Germline CDR1 SGHNT, CDR2 YYREEE (reference sequence). The V gene end was trimmed by 4 bases and the J gene end by 6 bases; junction bases not matched to a gene: 10. As DNA, the CDR3 is TGTGCCAGCAGCATCTGGACTAGCGGGAGAGGGCGCGAGCAGTACTTC. The encoded protein is CASSIWTSGRGREQYF.

This clone showed up just once. The chain uses TRBV5-1 and TRBJ2-3; 11 nucleotides align to TRBD2. J gave up 0 bases and V 6 bases, and 6 bases lay outside the gene matches. This CDR3 has 16 amino acids. Germline V gives CDR1 SGHRS, CDR2 YFSETQ. CDR3 nucleotide sequence: TGCGCCAGCACTCAGACTAGCGGGGCTAGCACAGATACGCAGTATTTT. Amino acid sequence: CASTQTSGASTDTQYF.

The chain couples TRBV28 to TRBJ2-5; the D gene is possibly TRBD1 (8 bases). The V end was cut by 9 bases, the J end by 4 bases, with 18 bases between. Germline values: CDR1 MDHEN, CDR2 SYDVKM. The CDR3 loop spans 14 amino acids. The CDR3 reads CASHRGGVIETQYF. The CDR3 DNA reads as TGTGCCAGTCACAGGGGGGGGGTAATAGAGACCCAGTACTTC. Together with reference TRBV28 and TRBJ2-5, the CDR3 gives the full variable domain: DVKVTQSSRYLVKRTGEKVFLECVQDMDHENMFWYRQDPGLGLRLIYFSYDVKMKEKGDIPEGYSVSREKKERFSLILESASTNQTSMYLCASHRGGVIETQYFGPGTRLLVL.

The V and J genes are TRBV27 and TRBJ1-6; D may be TRBD1 (5 bases). Looked up from germline, CDR1 is MNHEY and CDR2 is SMNVEV (reference sequence). This CDR3 is 13 amino acids long. Trimming cost V 9 bases and J 6 bases, with 12 bases left between them. This chain's CDR3 is CASQGRVNSPLHF. Here the CDR3 DNA reads TGTGCCAGTCAGGGTCGAGTTAATTCACCCCTCCACTTT.

The J gene is TRBJ2-1, the V gene TRBV14; maybe TRBD1 (6 bases). This CDR3 has 16 residues. Trimming removed 4 bases from V and 0 bases from J, with 13 bases in between. Germline V gene lookup returns CDR1 SGHDN and CDR2 FVKESK. The CDR3 reads CASSLLRGGSYNEQFF. Written as DNA, the CDR3 is TGTGCCAGCAGCCTTCTCCGAGGGGGCTCCTACAATGAGCAGTTCTTC.

V gene TRBV19 combines with J gene TRBJ1-2; 8 bases map to TRBD1. The V gene end was trimmed by 6 bases and the J gene end by 6 bases; junction bases not matched to a gene: 15. The germline V gene has CDR1 LNHDA and CDR2 SQIVND (reference sequence). The length of the CDR3 is 16 residues. The CDR3 DNA reads as TGTGCCAGTAGCCCCGGGCAAACAGGGGGGGAAGATGGCTACACCTTC. Amino acids: CASSPGQTGGEDGYTF. The variable domain in full, completed from reference TRBV19 and TRBJ1-2, reads DGGITQSPKYLFRKEGQNVTLSCEQNLNHDAMYWYRQDPGQGLRLIYYSQIVNDFQKGDIAEGYSVSREKKESFPLTVTSAQKNPTAFYLCASSPGQTGGEDGYTFGSGTRLTVV.

The V gene is TRBV5-1, the J gene TRBJ2-7; D perhaps matches TRBD1 (6 bases). V lost 2 bases and J lost 7, with 19 bases in between. Germline assignment: CDR1 SGHRS and CDR2 YFSETQ. This CDR3 is built from 15 residues. CDR3 DNA: TGCGCCAGCAGCTTATCCGGCCAAACGAGGGGGGAGCAGTACGTC. It yields the protein CASSLSGQTRGEQYV.

The sample holds a few counts of this clone. The chain links TRBV10-3 to TRBJ2-1, with D perhaps TRBD2 (5 bases). This CDR3 is built from 13 residues. Looked up from germline, CDR1 is ENHRY and CDR2 is SYGVKD. Trimming took 11 bases from V and 10 from J, leaving 21 bases between them. This CDR3 reads CAVEGQEKREQFF. Here the CDR3 DNA reads TGTGCCGTCGAGGGTCAGGAGAAGAGGGAGCAGTTCTTC.

This chain joins TRBV5-1 and TRBJ1-2; TRBD1 might be the D (6 bases). V was shortened by 4 bases and J by 4 bases, with 17 bases between the two germline ends. This CDR3 has 15 amino acids. Germline V CDR1 and CDR2: SGHRS, YFSETQ. Written as DNA, the CDR3 is TGCGCCAGCAGCCCACTCGCCAGGGGCGGCTATGGCTACACCTTC. Its translation is CASSPLARGGYGYTF. Drawing the rest from reference TRBV5-1 and TRBJ1-2, the complete variable domain is KAGVTQTPRYLIKTRGQQVTLSCSPISGHRSVSWYQQTPGQGLQFLFEYFSETQRNKGNFPGRFSGRQFSNSRSEMNVSTLELGDSALYLCASSPLARGGYGYTFGSGTRLTVV.

The chain employs TRBV27 and TRBJ2-5; D possibly corresponds to TRBD2 (6 bases). The germline V gene has CDR1 MNHEY and CDR2 SMNVEV (reference sequence). V was cut by 4 bases and J by 4 bases, with 10 bases left in between. This CDR3 contains 13 residues. The CDR3 loop is CASSYLGGETQYF. The CDR3 region has the DNA TGTGCCAGCAGTTACCTCGGGGGAGAGACCCAGTACTTC.

The genes are TRBV7-9 and TRBJ2-5, with D tentatively TRBD1 (5 bases). The CDR3 runs 13 residues. From germline, CDR1 is SEHNR and CDR2 FQNEAQ (reference sequence). With 4 bases removed from V and 3 bases from J, the gap between germline ends came to 9 bases. For the CDR3, the DNA is TGTGCCAGCAGCTGGGGCCTTAAAGAGACCCAGTACTTC. This gives the protein CASSWGLKETQYF.

The chain joins TRBV18 to TRBJ1-2; TRBD1 agrees at 9 bases. The germline V gene has CDR1 KGHSH and CDR2 LQKENI. Germline trimming cut 2 bases from V and 4 bases from J; bases unmatched to any gene: 5. This CDR3 is built from 15 residues. The CDR3 DNA reads as TGTGCCAGCTCACCAACCGGGACAGGGTTCTATGGCTACACCTTC. Translation gives CASSPTGTGFYGYTF.

The genes are TRBV7-2 and TRBJ2-1, with 7 bases matching TRBD2. J gave up 5 bases and V 5 bases, and 12 bases lay outside the gene matches. The CDR3 totals 16 residues. Germline V gene sequence: CDR1 SGHTA, CDR2 FQGNSA. As DNA, the CDR3 is TGTGCCAGCAGCCCTGCGGGAGAGGGAAAGGACAATGAGCAGTTCTTC. This encodes CASSPAGEGKDNEQFF.

This chain uses TRBV5-1 with TRBJ2-7, with D unresolved. CDR1 is SGHRS and CDR2 is YFSETQ in the germline V gene. The CDR3 loop spans 15 amino acids. Deletions cut 0 bases from V and 3 bases from J, with 13 bases between. CDR3 nucleotide sequence: TGCGCCAGCAGCTTGGAGGCAGGTAGAAACTACGAGCAGTACTTC. As protein: CASSLEAGRNYEQYF.

The chain links TRBV1 to TRBJ2-7; the DNA was not compared with TRBD2, the D call given in the table. TRBV1 is a known pseudogene. The CDR3 is 13 amino acids. CDR3 region: CTSRVTGTYEQYV. The CDR3 coding sequence is TGCACCAGCAGGGTTACCGGGACCTACGAGCAGTACGTC.

This clone was seen more than once but under ten times. This chain's CDR3 is CASSSAAGYEQYF. The CDR3 DNA reads as TGTGCCAGCAGTTCGGCCGCGGGATACGAGCAGTACTTC. The V gene is TRBV4-2, the J gene TRBJ2-7; tentative D call: TRBD2 (6 bases). Between the trimmed V and J ends, which lost 6 bases and 4 bases, there was a span of 13 bases. This CDR3 has 13 amino acids. Germline CDR1 and CDR2: LGHNA and YNFKEQ.

This chain joins TRBV30 and TRBJ1-5; D gene ambiguous. This CDR3 region has 14 residues. CDR1 and CDR2 (germline): GTSNPN, SVGIG (reference sequence). V gave up 1 base and J gave up 4 bases, with 11 bases separating them. This chain's CDR3 is CAWSELAVNQPQHF. DNA of the CDR3: TGTGCCTGGAGTGAATTGGCAGTTAATCAGCCCCAGCATTTT.

The V and J genes are TRBV7-9 and TRBJ1-1; D not certain. V lost 5 bases to trimming and J lost 3 bases, with 7 bases between them. The CDR3 extends over 12 amino acids. The germline V gene encodes CDR1 SEHNR and CDR2 FQNEAQ (reference sequence). For the CDR3, the DNA is TGTGCCAGCAGCGCCCAGGACACTGAAGCTTTCTTT. Translating gives CASSAQDTEAFF.

The chain combines TRBV12-3 or TRBV12-4 with TRBJ2-5; tentatively, D is TRBD2 (6 bases). The CDR3 has 13 amino acids. Between the trimmed V and J ends, which lost 6 bases and 6 bases, there was a span of 14 bases. DNA for the CDR3: TGTGCCAGCAGGTCTGGGGGAGGAAAGACCCAGTACTTC. Translated, it gives CASRSGGGKTQYF.

This CDR3 is CASSYSSYEQYV. In nucleotides, the CDR3 is TGTGCCAGCTCATACAGCTCCTACGAGCAGTACGTC. This chain joins TRBV2 and TRBJ2-7; D unclear. The CDR3 covers 12 residues. The V gene's germline CDR1 is SNHLY and CDR2 FYNNEI. V was trimmed by 8 bases and J by 0 bases, leaving 8 bases between them.

The chain links TRBV3-1 (or the pseudogene TRBV3-2) to TRBJ1-5; a possible D gene is TRBD1 (5 bases). The CDR3 spans 14 residues. The ends were cut back, 4 bases at V and 0 bases at J, with 7 bases in the middle. CDR1 and CDR2 (germline): LGHDT, YNNKEL (reference sequence). CDR3 sequence: CASSPGHSNQPQHF. The CDR3 DNA follows: TGTGCCAGCAGCCCAGGGCATAGCAATCAGCCCCAGCATTTT.

The CDR3 DNA is TGCGCCAGCAGCTTGTTTAGGACTAGCTCCTACAATGAGCAGTTCTTC. Encoded protein: CASSLFRTSSYNEQFF. The chain carries TRBV5-1 and TRBJ2-1, with 7 bases fitting TRBD2. This CDR3 is 16 amino acids long. Germline values: CDR1 SGHRS, CDR2 YFSETQ. The J segment lost 0 bases and the V segment lost 1 base, leaving 4 bases of the junction unmatched.

V and J are TRBV6-5 and TRBJ1-5; D gene unclear. The CDR3 is 14 residues long. V lost 4 bases and J lost 0, with 7 bases in between. The germline gives CDR1 MNHEY, CDR2 SVGAGI. The CDR3: CASSWERSNQPQHF. CDR3 nucleotide sequence: TGTGCCAGCAGTTGGGAGCGTAGCAATCAGCCCCAGCATTTT.